A selection of T cell receptor beta chains follows, all from one sample in a study of blood T cell repertoires in COVID-19. Assay used: immunoSEQ multiplex PCR; TCRdb lists only in-frame clones, some missing. The sample lists 400,000 to 550,000 clones, roughly 85% occurring once. Sequencing input: PBMCs or T cells enriched from blood (not recorded which). These receptor sequences come from a woman aged 18-35 years with acute COVID-19. The CDR3 runs from the conserved cysteine through the conserved F or W. Fields, in order: CDR3 DNA, CDR3 protein, D gene, V gene, clone size, J gene. D genes are given only for firm matches. Clone size is given for some rows only: seen once, a few or many times, or a class if the clone is expanded.

TGCAGCGTTGAAATGCCAGGGGTTCGCGATGGCTACACCTTC,CSVEMPGVRDGYTF,NA,TRBV29-1,NA,TRBJ1-2
TGTGCCAGCAGCGCAGACAGGGGGCCCTCATACGAGCAGTACTTC,CASSADRGPSYEQYF,TRBD1,TRBV7-2,NA,TRBJ2-7
TGTGCCAGCTTTACGGGGAACACTGAAGCTTTCTTT,CASFTGNTEAFF,NA,TRBV7-9,NA,TRBJ1-1
TGTGCCAGCAGCTTAAGATCGGGACAGGGGGTAGATGGCTACACCTTC,CASSLRSGQGVDGYTF,TRBD1,TRBV7-9,NA,TRBJ1-2
TGTGCCAGCAGCTTTCGCGGGACGAACTATCAGCCCCAGCATTTT,CASSFRGTNYQPQHF,NA,TRBV5-6,once,TRBJ1-5
TGTGCCATCAGTGAGTCGATTGGACAGGGGGCTTCCTACGAGCAGTACTTC,CAISESIGQGASYEQYF,TRBD1,TRBV10-3,NA,TRBJ2-7
TGTGCCAGCAGCTTGGACGCGGCCTTCAATCAGCCCCAGCATTTT,CASSLDAAFNQPQHF,NA,TRBV5-8,NA,TRBJ1-5
TGTGCCAGCAGTTCTTTGACAGGGAACGGCAATCAGCCCCAGCATTTT,CASSSLTGNGNQPQHF,TRBD1,TRBV6-5,NA,TRBJ1-5
TGTGCCAGCAGCTTAATGTCGGGAGTCACAGATACGCAGTATTTT,CASSLMSGVTDTQYF,NA,TRBV7-7,NA,TRBJ2-3
TGTGCCACCACTGACAGGCCGAACACCGGGGAGCTGTTTTTT,CATTDRPNTGELFF,NA,TRBV7-6,few,TRBJ2-2
TGTGCCAGCAGCGTAACTAGCGGGTACAGCTTGCAGACCCAGTACTTC,CASSVTSGYSLQTQYF,TRBD2,TRBV11-1,NA,TRBJ2-5
TGTGCCAGCAGTACGACGTGGACAGGGGGCCGAGGAAACACCATATATTTT,CASSTTWTGGRGNTIYF,TRBD1,TRBV6-2/TRBV6-3,NA,TRBJ1-3
TGCGCCAGCAGCCAGATGTTAAGTGAACTAAACTATGGCTACACCTTC,CASSQMLSELNYGYTF,NA,TRBV4-3,NA,TRBJ1-2
TGCGCCACCAAGGGAGCCTACGAGCAGTACTTC,CATKGAYEQYF,NA,TRBV10-2,NA,TRBJ2-7
TGTGCCAGCAGTTCGACAGGCTCCGAGACCCAGTACTTC,CASSSTGSETQYF,NA,TRBV28,NA,TRBJ2-5
TGTGCCAGCAGCTTAAATCCGAGAGATACGCAGTATTTT,CASSLNPRDTQYF,NA,TRBV7-2,once,TRBJ2-3
TGTGCCAGCAGCTTAGAAGGACAGTCTGCTGGAAACACCATATATTTT,CASSLEGQSAGNTIYF,NA,TRBV7-9,NA,TRBJ1-3
TGTGCCAGTAGCCCGGGGGGGCCGGGGAATGGCTACACCTTC,CASSPGGPGNGYTF,NA,TRBV19,NA,TRBJ1-2
TGTGCCAGCAGTGAAGCAGGGGAAGAGACCCAGTACTTC,CASSEAGEETQYF,NA,TRBV27,once,TRBJ2-5
TGTGCCAGCAGTTTCGCCGGCAGGGATACGCAGTATTTT,CASSFAGRDTQYF,NA,TRBV12-3/TRBV12-4,NA,TRBJ2-3